A single sample gave rise to the 30 T cell receptor beta chains below, sequenced in a study of shared clonotypes between healthy human individuals. Clones were sequenced by immunoSEQ multiplex PCR, and TCRdb holds only the in-frame ones, with some missing. The table records about 2,200,000 clones, approximately 94% of them present only once. Naive CD8 cells were CD45RO-negative, positively selected for CCR7, excluding terminally differentiated effector memory CD45RA+ cells. Sequenced input: naive CD8+ T cells from PBMCs. The receptors originated from a young man in good health. Some clones in this sample may be carry-over from other donors' samples.

The J gene is TRBJ2-3, the V gene TRBV7-9, with D possibly being TRBD1 (6 bases). Germline assignment: CDR1 SEHNR and CDR2 FQNEAQ (reference sequence). Trimming removed 1 base from V and 2 bases from J, with 7 bases in between. This CDR3 is built from 14 residues. CDR3 residues: CASSLGQATDTQYF. The CDR3 nucleotides are TGTGCCAGCAGCTTAGGACAGGCCACAGATACGCAGTATTTT.

The V gene is TRBV7-9, the J gene TRBJ1-1; TRBD1 agrees at 7 bases. The CDR3 spans 13 residues. CDR1 and CDR2 from the germline V gene are SEHNR and FQNEAQ (reference sequence). V was pared by 6 bases and J by 4 bases, with 5 bases of the junction left unmatched. The CDR3 reads CASSLDRVTEAFF. In nucleotides, the CDR3 is TGTGCCAGCAGTCTCGACAGGGTCACTGAAGCTTTCTTT.

The V gene is TRBV6-1, the J gene TRBJ2-1; TRBD1 matches at 8 bases. Germline V gives CDR1 MNHNS, CDR2 SASEGT. V lost 2 bases, J lost 11 bases, and 11 bases stayed unmatched. The CDR3 is 15 amino acids. The CDR3 DNA reads as TGTGCCAGCAGTGAATGGGACAGGCAAACGGGAAAGCAGTTCTTC. It encodes CASSEWDRQTGKQFF.

The CDR3 sequence is CASSLGTREETQYF. CDR3 sequence (DNA): TGTGCCAGCAGCTTAGGGACAAGGGAAGAGACCCAGTACTTC. The chain couples TRBV7-9 to TRBJ2-5, with a tentative D call TRBD1 (5 bases). Germline-derived CDR1 and CDR2 are SEHNR and FQNEAQ (reference sequence). V lost 1 base and J lost 3, with 9 bases in between. The CDR3 is 14 residues long.

This sequence joins TRBV15 and TRBJ1-2, with D possibly being TRBD1 (5 bases). The ends were cut back, 0 bases at V and 0 bases at J, with 14 bases in the middle. Germline V gene sequence: CDR1 LNHNV, CDR2 YYDKDF (reference sequence). The CDR3 sequence is 17 residues long. The DNA of the CDR3 is TGTGCCACCAGCAGAGATCTCAGGGCAGATCCTAACTATGGCTACACCTTC. Amino acid sequence: CATSRDLRADPNYGYTF.

V and J are TRBV6-5 and TRBJ2-5; 7 nucleotides agree with TRBD1. The DNA end lines up better with TRBJ2-7; the J call may be wrong. In germline, CDR1 is MNHEY, CDR2 SVGAGI. This CDR3 contains 12 residues. The CDR3 coding sequence is TGTGCCAGCAGCTCAGGGGGCTACGAGCAGTACTTC. Amino acids: CASSSGGYEQYF.

The chain combines TRBV27 with TRBJ1-1; 7 nucleotides match TRBD1. The CDR3 is 16 residues long. CDR1 MNHEY and CDR2 SMNVEV come from the germline V gene (reference sequence). V shed 3 bases and J 0 bases; nucleotides not matched to a gene: 7. The CDR3 loop reads CASSLIPGQVNTEAFF. CDR3 nucleotide sequence: TGTGCCAGCAGTTTGATACCTGGACAGGTGAACACTGAAGCTTTCTTT.

This chain connects TRBV29-1 to TRBJ2-1, with 10 bases fitting TRBD2. The V gene end was trimmed by 6 bases and the J gene end by 7 bases; junction bases not matched to a gene: 12. In germline, CDR1 is SQVTM, CDR2 ANQGSEA. The CDR3 runs to 15 residues. CDR3 amino acids: CSVPSGSFGENEQFF. The CDR3 nucleotides are TGCAGCGTGCCTAGCGGGAGCTTTGGGGAAAATGAGCAGTTCTTC.

The V and J genes are TRBV7-9 and TRBJ2-2; the D is unclear. Germline V gives CDR1 SEHNR, CDR2 FQNEAQ (reference sequence). The CDR3 is 12 residues long. Between the trimmed V and J ends, which lost 5 bases and 7 bases, there was a span of 8 bases. The CDR3 DNA reads TGTGCCAGCAGCCTCAGCCTCGGGGAGCTGTTTTTT. Protein sequence: CASSLSLGELFF. Filled out from reference TRBV7-9 and TRBJ2-2, the complete variable domain reads DTGVSQNPRHKITKRGQNVTFRCDPISEHNRLYWYRQTLGQGPEFLTYFQNEAQLEKSRLLSDRFSAERPKGSFSTLEIQRTEQGDSAMYLCASSLSLGELFFGEGSRLTVL.

In the case of this clone: The sample holds other DNA sequences that translate to the same CDR3. The chain couples TRBV4-2 to TRBJ2-7; 12 bases are a match to TRBD2. Germline V gives CDR1 LGHNA, CDR2 YNFKEQ. The CDR3 extends over 15 amino acids. Trimming at V came to 1 base and at J to 2 bases, leaving 0 bases not matched to a gene. Here the CDR3 reads CASSQGLAGAYEQYF. The CDR3 DNA reads as TGTGCCAGCAGCCAAGGACTAGCGGGAGCCTACGAGCAGTACTTC.

The rearrangement links TRBV7-9 to TRBJ2-2; D gene uncertain. Trimming took 5 bases from V and 0 from J, leaving 10 bases between them. The CDR3 consists of 15 residues. Germline assignment: CDR1 SEHNR and CDR2 FQNEAQ (reference sequence). CDR3 amino acids: CASSQTPANTGELFF. The CDR3 nucleotides are TGTGCCAGCAGCCAGACACCAGCGAACACCGGGGAGCTGTTTTTT.

V gene TRBV28 combines with J gene TRBJ2-2, with D unclear. From germline, CDR1 is MDHEN and CDR2 SYDVKM. This CDR3 comprises 11 residues. V shed 4 bases and J shed 7 bases, with 4 bases lying between them. The CDR3 sequence is CASSWDGELFF. For the CDR3, the DNA is TGTGCCAGCAGTTGGGACGGGGAGCTGTTTTTT.

J is TRBJ2-5 and V is TRBV27; D is uncertain. V was trimmed by 3 bases and J by 5 bases, leaving 13 bases between them. The germline gives CDR1 MNHEY, CDR2 SMNVEV (reference sequence). This CDR3 region has 14 residues. Here the CDR3 reads CASSFVDQRETQYF. For the CDR3, the DNA is TGTGCCAGCAGTTTTGTAGATCAGAGGGAGACCCAGTACTTC.

V and J are TRBV5-6 and TRBJ2-7, with D possibly called TRBD1 or TRBD2 (5 bases each). The CDR3 has 14 residues. Per germline, CDR1 SGHDT and CDR2 YYEEEE. V lost 4 bases, J lost 4 bases, and 15 bases lay in between. Written as DNA, the CDR3 is TGTGCCAGCAGCCCGTCCGGGGCCCAGTACGAGCAGTACTTC. It specifies CASSPSGAQYEQYF.

This chain uses TRBV4-3 with TRBJ2-2; TRBD1 or TRBD2 may be the D gene (5 bases each). This CDR3 has 16 residues. The germline V gene encodes CDR1 LGHNA and CDR2 YSLEER. Trimming took 3 bases from V and 3 from J, leaving 14 bases between them. The CDR3 DNA is TGCGCCAGCAGCCAGACCTGGGGGACCTACACCGGGGAGCTGTTTTTT. Encoded protein: CASSQTWGTYTGELFF.

Concerning this clone itself: The same CDR3 is also encoded by other DNA sequences in this sample. The chain recombines TRBV6-5 with TRBJ2-7; the D gene is possibly TRBD1 (6 bases). Looked up from germline, CDR1 is MNHEY and CDR2 is SVGAGI. The V gene lost 0 bases and the J gene lost 2 bases, with 8 bases spanning the gap. The CDR3 sequence is 14 residues long. In DNA, the CDR3 is TGTGCCAGCAGTTACTCGACAGGCGCCTACGAGCAGTACTTC. Translating it yields CASSYSTGAYEQYF.

The J gene is TRBJ2-7, the V gene TRBV5-6; 9 nucleotides match TRBD1. The V and J ends lost 4 bases and 3 bases, in that order; junction bases with no gene match: 11. Germline CDR1 SGHDT, CDR2 YYEEEE. The CDR3 spans 16 residues. In nucleotides, the CDR3 is TGTGCCAGCAGCCTCCCTGACAGGGGGATAGTCTACGAGCAGTACTTC. Its translation is CASSLPDRGIVYEQYF.

The genes are TRBV7-6 and TRBJ1-4, with no clear D. The CDR3 totals 14 residues. V lost 1 base to trimming and J lost 8 bases, with 11 bases between them. Germline V gives CDR1 SGHVS, CDR2 FNYEAQ. The CDR3 coding sequence is TGTGCCAGCAGCTTAGGGGAGGGTAGGGAAAAACTGTTTTTT. Its translation: CASSLGEGREKLFF.

In DNA form, the CDR3 reads TGTGCCAGCAGCTTTAGGAGAGGAGGTATGACTGAAGCTTTCTTT. This codes for CASSFRRGGMTEAFF. The chain carries TRBV7-9 and TRBJ1-1; no definite D call. CDR1 and CDR2 (germline): SEHNR, FQNEAQ (reference sequence). The CDR3 has 15 residues. V shed 3 bases and J shed 5 bases, with 16 bases lying between them.

J is TRBJ2-3 and V is TRBV9, with 7 bases identical to TRBD2. J lost 1 base, V lost 0 bases, and 5 bases had no gene match. Germline V gene sequence: CDR1 SGDLS, CDR2 YYNGEE. The CDR3 loop spans 16 amino acids. CDR3 loop: CASSVGAGVGTDTQYF. CDR3 bases: TGTGCCAGCAGCGTAGGCGCGGGAGTCGGCACAGATACGCAGTATTTT.

This rearrangement joins TRBV4-1 to TRBJ2-1; 7 nucleotides line up with TRBD2. This CDR3 comprises 17 residues. Germline V gene lookup returns CDR1 MGHRA and CDR2 YSYEKL. V shed 0 bases and J 4 bases; nucleotides not matched to a gene: 9. CDR3 DNA sequence: TGCGCCAGCAGCCAAGATATGGAGGCGGGACTATACAATGAGCAGTTCTTC. The encoded protein is CASSQDMEAGLYNEQFF.

The rearrangement links TRBV11-2 to TRBJ2-3; 8 bases map to TRBD2. V lost 5 bases, J lost 2 bases, and 12 bases stayed unmatched. Germline V CDR1 and CDR2: SGHAT, FQNNGV. The CDR3 is 17 residues long. For the CDR3, the DNA is TGTGCCAGCAGCCCGAGGGCGGGAGGTTTTTTCACAGATACGCAGTATTTT. Its translation is CASSPRAGGFFTDTQYF.

The rearrangement uses TRBV29-1 and TRBJ1-1, with D uncertain. The CDR3 is 11 residues long. CDR1 is SQVTM, CDR2 ANQGSEA, per germline. Trimming pared 4 bases from V and 4 bases from J, leaving 7 bases between. In DNA form, the CDR3 reads TGCAGCGTTGTGCGGCGCACTGAAGCTTTCTTT. Encoded protein: CSVVRRTEAFF.

The chain couples TRBV7-9 to TRBJ2-2; D perhaps matches TRBD2 (5 bases). CDR1 and CDR2 (germline): SEHNR, FQNEAQ (reference sequence). This CDR3 spans 16 amino acids. Trimming removed 5 bases at V and 2 bases at J, with 15 bases between. In DNA, the CDR3 is TGTGCCAGCAGCCTACCGGCGAGCGGAAACACCGGGGAGCTGTTTTTT. The encoded protein is CASSLPASGNTGELFF.

The chain links TRBV28 to TRBJ2-7, with 10 bases that match TRBD1. The CDR3 length is 14 residues. In germline, CDR1 is MDHEN, CDR2 SYDVKM. The V gene end was trimmed by 7 bases and the J gene end by 5 bases; junction bases not matched to a gene: 8. In DNA, the CDR3 is TGTGCCAGCAACGTCGGGACAGGGGACGACGAGCAGTACTTC. Residues: CASNVGTGDDEQYF.

This chain joins TRBV2 and TRBJ1-2, with no clear D. Trimming cost V 0 bases and J 0 bases, with 5 bases left between them. CDR3 length equals 14 residues. Germline V gene data show CDR1 as SNHLY and CDR2 as FYNNEI. CDR3 nucleotide sequence: TGTGCCAGCAGTGAAGCGCCAGCTAACTATGGCTACACCTTC. It translates to CASSEAPANYGYTF.

The chain is built from TRBV4-1 and TRBJ1-1; D call uncertain. Trimming took 2 bases from V and 1 from J, leaving 8 bases between them. CDR3 length equals 14 residues. From germline, CDR1 is MGHRA and CDR2 YSYEKL. CDR3 DNA sequence: TGCGCCAGCAGCCAAATAGGGCAGAACACTGAAGCTTTCTTT. Its protein is CASSQIGQNTEAFF.

The chain joins TRBV7-8 to TRBJ2-7; no firm D call. The CDR3 consists of 15 residues. Between the trimmed V and J ends, which lost 3 bases and 0 bases, there was a span of 12 bases. Germline V gives CDR1 SGHVS, CDR2 FQNEAQ. The CDR3 coding sequence is TGTGCCAGCAGCTTGGGTCTCGCGGCCTCCTACGAGCAGTACTTC. Its protein is CASSLGLAASYEQYF.

The chain is built from TRBV5-8 and TRBJ1-3, with a tentative D call TRBD1 (6 bases). Germline V gene lookup returns CDR1 SGHTS and CDR2 YDEGEE. The V and J ends lost 0 bases and 4 bases respectively, with 17 bases between them. The length of the CDR3 is 17 residues. The CDR3 loop reads CASSLVPVAGEGNTIYF. The CDR3 DNA follows: TGTGCCAGCAGCTTGGTCCCGGTGGCAGGGGAAGGAAACACCATATATTTT.

V is TRBV29-1 and J is TRBJ2-7; D gene ambiguous. The CDR3 length is 10 residues. V was trimmed by 5 bases and J by 6 bases, leaving 8 bases between them. The germline CDR1 and CDR2 sequences are SQVTM and ANQGSEA. The CDR3 DNA reads as TGCAGCGTTTTGCTAGGCGAGCAGTACTTC. Protein sequence: CSVLLGEQYF.